The rows below give T cell receptor beta chains drawn from one sample of a study of monozygotic twins with inflammatory bowel disease. TCRdb derives one entry per CDR3 protein from the 5' RACE reads, leaving out DNA. This sample's table reports around 150,000 distinct CDR3 sequences. The sequencing input was blood. Every receptor here comes from a human donor with ulcerative colitis or Crohn's disease, or a healthy co-twin of an affected twin (not recorded which). Both conserved end residues are part of each CDR3. The order of the fields is J gene, V gene, CDR3 protein.

TRBJ2-1 | TRBV5-1 | CASSLGQGSSYNEQFF
TRBJ2-1 | TRBV6-1 | CASLVGNEQFF
TRBJ2-7 | TRBV5-1 | CASSLGGAAYEQYF
TRBJ2-5 | TRBV10-3 | CAIRNQETQYF
TRBJ2-4 | TRBV20-1 | CSAGDRGSADIQYF
TRBJ2-7 | TRBV4-2 | CASSQRGRTGGSYEQYF
TRBJ1-1 | TRBV19 | CASSPKNTEAFF
TRBJ1-6 | TRBV5-1 | CASSLTFTVSYNSPLHF
TRBJ2-1 | TRBV14 | CASSLLAGGGNEQFF
TRBJ2-3 | TRBV4-1 | CASSLLETSTDTQYF
TRBJ2-2 | TRBV5-5 | CASSLAGDAGELFF
TRBJ2-7 | TRBV2 | CASQREIYEQYF
TRBJ2-1 | TRBV5-1 | CASSSRSGRPDNEQFF
TRBJ2-3 | TRBV7-3 | CASSLIAGAADTQYF
TRBJ1-2 | TRBV28 | CASTGQGVNYGYTF
TRBJ1-1 | TRBV3-1 | CASSQTGTGGRGDTEAFF
TRBJ2-4 | TRBV28 | CASNVMGRDGNIQYF
TRBJ1-5 | TRBV7-9 | CASSPPGSNQPQHF
TRBJ2-7 | TRBV30 | CAWRMRLGQSYEQYF
TRBJ2-5 | TRBV11-2 | CASSTSRIETQYF
TRBJ2-7 | TRBV7-2 | CASSLVGQGFDEQYF
TRBJ1-1 | TRBV7-3 | CASSLVDQGTEAFF
TRBJ2-5 | TRBV5-1 | CASSLDRVEGETQYF
TRBJ2-7 | TRBV11-3 | CASSSRTSGGTYEQYF
TRBJ2-3 | TRBV6-5 | CASRRLSGRKTDTQYF
TRBJ1-6 | TRBV15 | CATSRAVGQGNSPLHF
TRBJ2-1 | TRBV30 | CAWTVLGTFSYNEQFF
TRBJ1-4 | TRBV28 | CAGGTGNEKLFF
TRBJ2-3 | TRBV24-1 | CATSDPQIAGTTDTQYF
TRBJ2-3 | TRBV20-1 | CSARDHSRSTDTQYF
TRBJ2-7 | TRBV29-1 | CSVGASGTYEQYF
TRBJ2-7 | TRBV3-1 | CASSQGLASYEQYF
TRBJ2-4 | TRBV6-1 | CASRAGTGLAKNIQYF
TRBJ2-1 | TRBV19 | CASSIPLAGSYNEQFF
TRBJ2-6 | TRBV28 | CASSLGLARFSGANVLTF
TRBJ2-1 | TRBV20-1 | CSAQTSGRPRSYNEQFF
TRBJ1-5 | TRBV29-1 | CSVATGTGHQPQHF
TRBJ2-2 | TRBV7-3 | CASSPLPGGAGELFF
TRBJ2-2 | TRBV6-6 | CASSWGNTGELFF
TRBJ2-7 | TRBV4-3 | CASSRAAGASSYEQYF
TRBJ2-3 | TRBV4-1 | CASSPQGLARDTDTQYF
TRBJ1-2 | TRBV6-4 | CASSDSGTSNYGYTF
TRBJ1-1 | TRBV29-1 | CSVDHQGPEAFF
TRBJ1-2 | TRBV29-1 | CSVEAWEIDSLANYGYTF
TRBJ2-2 | TRBV5-1 | CASSWDRANTGELFF
TRBJ1-2 | TRBV24-1 | CATSAGTDYGYTF
TRBJ2-1 | TRBV6-1 | CASSVKAGGPLSSYNEQFF
TRBJ2-1 | TRBV5-1 | CASSPVGANEQFF
TRBJ2-7 | TRBV18 | CASSPPSQGGGEQYF
TRBJ2-2 | TRBV5-1 | CAPPGTDCTGELFF
TRBJ1-5 | TRBV20-1 | CSAKQGNFGNQPQHF
TRBJ2-7 | TRBV7-9 | CASSSQTRPSDVYEQYF
TRBJ2-3 | TRBV27 | CASNKLVEELDTQYF
TRBJ2-7 | TRBV20-1 | CSAREDTYEQYF
TRBJ1-2 | TRBV7-9 | CASSFGPREGYTF